This T cell receptor beta chain was identified during a study of control samples from healthy donors and cancer patients. This table comes from immunoSEQ multiplex PCR, and its TCRdb copy is limited to in-frame clones, with some not included. Among 85,000 to 120,000 clones listed, 92% were seen once. V lost 8 bases, J lost 3 bases, and 4 bases stayed unmatched. CDR1 is KGHSH, CDR2 LQKENI, per germline. The CDR3 contains 13 residues. The TCR originated in a young woman in good health. The chain recombines TRBV18 with TRBJ2-5; 9 positions match TRBD2. Sequencing was performed on blood. The CDR3 loop is CASKTSGEETQYF. The CDR3 DNA is TGTGCCAGCAAGACTAGCGGAGAAGAGACCCAGTACTTC.